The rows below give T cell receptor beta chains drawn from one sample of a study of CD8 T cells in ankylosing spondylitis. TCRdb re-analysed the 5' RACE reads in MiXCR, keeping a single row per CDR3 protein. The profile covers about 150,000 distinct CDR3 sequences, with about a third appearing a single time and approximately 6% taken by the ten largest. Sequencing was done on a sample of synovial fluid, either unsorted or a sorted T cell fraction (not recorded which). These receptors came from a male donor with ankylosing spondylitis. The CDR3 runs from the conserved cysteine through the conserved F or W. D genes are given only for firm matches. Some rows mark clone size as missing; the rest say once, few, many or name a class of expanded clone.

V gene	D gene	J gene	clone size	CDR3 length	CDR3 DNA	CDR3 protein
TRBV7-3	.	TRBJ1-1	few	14	TGTGCCAGCAGCTTAACCGCGGGGCGGACTGAAGCTTTCTTT	CASSLTAGRTEAFF
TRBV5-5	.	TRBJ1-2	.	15	TGTGCCAGCAGCTCAGCGTTCACGACAAGCTATGGCTACACCTTC	CASSSAFTTSYGYTF
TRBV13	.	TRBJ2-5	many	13	TGTGCCAGCAGCCCAAGACTAGGAGAGACCCAGTACTTC	CASSPRLGETQYF
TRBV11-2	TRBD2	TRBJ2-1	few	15	TGTGCCAGCAGCTCTTGGGGCGGGGGAGACAATGAGCAGTTCTTC	CASSSWGGGDNEQFF
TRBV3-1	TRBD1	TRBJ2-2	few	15	TGTGCCAGCAGCCGAGAAACCACAGGGGCCGGGGAGCTGTTTTTT	CASSRETTGAGELFF
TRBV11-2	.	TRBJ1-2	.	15	TGTGCCAGCAGCTCGCGCGGGGGGCGGAATAGGGGCTACACCTTC	CASSSRGGRNRGYTF
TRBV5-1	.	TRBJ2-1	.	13	TGCGCCAGTCGGGAGAACTCCTACAATGAGCAGTTCTTC	CASRENSYNEQFF
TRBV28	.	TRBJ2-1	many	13	TGTGCCAGCCACCCAGCGGCCTACAATGAGCAGTTCTTC	CASHPAAYNEQFF
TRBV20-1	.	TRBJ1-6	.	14	TGCAGTGCTAGAGAGGGCAGCAGTAATTCACCCCTCCACTTT	CSAREGSSNSPLHF
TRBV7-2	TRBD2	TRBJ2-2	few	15	TGTGCCAGCAGTCAGGTGGCAGCGGGGACCGGGGAGCTGTTTTTT	CASSQVAAGTGELFF
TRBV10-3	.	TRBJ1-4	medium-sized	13	TGTGCCATCAGTGAGGGACCGAATGAAAAACTGTTTTTT	CAISEGPNEKLFF
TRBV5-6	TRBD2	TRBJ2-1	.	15	TGTGCCAGCATCTCTAGCGGGGGGGGCATAGGTGAGCAGTTCTTC	CASISSGGGIGEQFF
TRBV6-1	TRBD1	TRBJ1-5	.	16	TGTGCCAGCAGTGAAAGAGTGACAGGGAGAGGGCAGCCCCAGCATTTT	CASSERVTGRGQPQHF
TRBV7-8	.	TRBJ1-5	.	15	TGTGCCAGCAGCTTAGTCCAGGGGACCAATCAGCCCCAGCATTTT	CASSLVQGTNQPQHF
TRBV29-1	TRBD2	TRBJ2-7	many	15	TGCAGCGTTGTTGGACTAGCGGGGGGACGGGACGAGCAGTACTTC	CSVVGLAGGRDEQYF
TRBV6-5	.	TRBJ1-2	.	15	TGTGCCAGCAGTTACTCGGCAGTAGGTTACTATGGCTACACCTTC	CASSYSAVGYYGYTF
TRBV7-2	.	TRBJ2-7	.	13	TGTGCCAGCAGCCCGAGGTACAGGGCCGAGCAGTACTTC	CASSPRYRAEQYF
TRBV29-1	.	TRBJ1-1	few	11	TGCAGCGTTGCCAGGGGCACTGAAGCTTTCTTT	CSVARGTEAFF
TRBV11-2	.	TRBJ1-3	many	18	TGTGCCAGCAGCCAACCGGTGACAGGTCCTACCTCTGGAAACACCATATATTTT	CASSQPVTGPTSGNTIYF
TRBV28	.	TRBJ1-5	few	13	TGTGCCAGCAGCGAAAAATCTAGGAGCCAGGTGCATTTT	CASSEKSRSQVHF
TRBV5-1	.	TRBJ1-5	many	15	TGCGCCAGCAGCTTGGTTTCGGGTGCTGGTCAGCCCCAGCATTTT	CASSLVSGAGQPQHF
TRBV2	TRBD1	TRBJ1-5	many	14	TGTGCCAGCAGCTATGGACAGGGCAATCAGCCCCAGCATTTT	CASSYGQGNQPQHF
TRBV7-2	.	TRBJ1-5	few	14	TGTGCCAGCAGTGGGTGGGTCAGCAATCAGCCCCAGCATTTT	CASSGWVSNQPQHF
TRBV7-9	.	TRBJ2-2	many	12	TGTGCCAGCGTTAGGGATTCCGGGGAGCTGTTTTTT	CASVRDSGELFF
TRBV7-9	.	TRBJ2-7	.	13	TGTGCCAGCAGCTTAAGGGAGAAGGGCGAGCAGTACTTC	CASSLREKGEQYF
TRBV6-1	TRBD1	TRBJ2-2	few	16	TGTGCCAGCAGACTACGACAGGGGTTCGGTGCCGGGGAGCTGTTTTTT	CASRLRQGFGAGELFF
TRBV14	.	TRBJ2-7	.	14	TGTGCCAGCAGCCAAGGGAGGGGGCCGTACGAGCAGTACTTC	CASSQGRGPYEQYF
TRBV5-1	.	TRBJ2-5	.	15	TGCGCCAGCAGCTCTACAGGGTGGAGATCGGAGACCCAGTACTTC	CASSSTGWRSETQYF
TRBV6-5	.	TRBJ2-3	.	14	TGTGCCAGCAGTTACGGGAAGTACACAGATACGCAGTATTTT	CASSYGKYTDTQYF
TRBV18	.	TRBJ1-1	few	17	TGTGCCAGCTCGGCCACGACCAGGGGCTTTCCTAAAACTGAAGCTTTCTTT	CASSATTRGFPKTEAFF
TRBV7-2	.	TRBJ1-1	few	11	TGTGCCAGCAGCAGGACAGTTGAAGCTTTCTTT	CASSRTVEAFF
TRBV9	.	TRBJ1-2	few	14	TGTGCCAGCAGCGTGACTGGGGGGAACTATGGCTACACCTTC	CASSVTGGNYGYTF
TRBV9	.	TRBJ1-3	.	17	TGTGCCAGCAGCCGACTCGAGGGACCCAGCTCTGGAAACACCATATATTTT	CASSRLEGPSSGNTIYF
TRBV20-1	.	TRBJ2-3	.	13	TGCAGTGCTGAGGACAGAAGGACAGATACGCAGTATTTT	CSAEDRRTDTQYF
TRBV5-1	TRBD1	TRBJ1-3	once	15	TGCGCCAGCAGCGGGGGACAGCTCTCTGGAAACACCATATATTTT	CASSGGQLSGNTIYF
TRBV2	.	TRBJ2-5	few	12	TGTGCCAGCAGTAGACAGCAGGAGACCCAGTACTTC	CASSRQQETQYF
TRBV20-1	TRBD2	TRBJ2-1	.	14	TGCAGTGCTAGGCCTAGGGGACTAGCGGGAGTAGGGTTCTTC	CSARPRGLAGVGFF
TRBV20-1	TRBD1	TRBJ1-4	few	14	TGCAGTGCTAGCAGGGGGAAGGTAAACGAAAAACTGTTTTTT	CSASRGKVNEKLFF
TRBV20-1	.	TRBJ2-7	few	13	TGCAGTGCTTACCGGGACACTTCCTACGAGCAGTACTTC	CSAYRDTSYEQYF
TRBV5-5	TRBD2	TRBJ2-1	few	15	TGTGCCAGCAGCTTGGTCCCTAGCGGGAGGGATGAGCAGTTCTTC	CASSLVPSGRDEQFF
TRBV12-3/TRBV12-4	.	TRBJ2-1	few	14	TGTGCCAGCAGTTCTCTGGGCCCATACAATGAGCAGTTCTTC	CASSSLGPYNEQFF
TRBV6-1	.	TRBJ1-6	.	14	TGTGCCAGCAGAACACAGCGCCAGGATTCACCCCTCCACTTT	CASRTQRQDSPLHF
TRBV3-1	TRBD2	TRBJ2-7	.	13	TGTGCCAGCAGCCCGACTAGCTACTACGAGCAGTACTTC	CASSPTSYYEQYF
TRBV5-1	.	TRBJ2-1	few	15	TGCGCCAGCAGCTTCGCCTTCCGGGCTATCAATGAGCAGTTCTTC	CASSFAFRAINEQFF
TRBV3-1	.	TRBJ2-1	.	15	TGTGCCAGCAGCAGTGGGACCCGCTCCTACAATGAGCAGTTCTTC	CASSSGTRSYNEQFF
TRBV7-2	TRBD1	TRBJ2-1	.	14	TGTGCCAGCAGCTTGGTGGGACAGAGTATGGGGCAGTTCTTC	CASSLVGQSMGQFF
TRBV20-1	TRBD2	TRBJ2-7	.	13	TGCAGTGCTGTGGGGACTAGCGTTCACGAGCAGTACTTC	CSAVGTSVHEQYF
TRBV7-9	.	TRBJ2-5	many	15	TGTGCCAGCAGCTTATTAATAGGCCAGCAAGAGACCCAGTACTTC	CASSLLIGQQETQYF
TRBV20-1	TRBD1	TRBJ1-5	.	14	TGCAGTGCTAGAGCCGGACAGGCGCTTCAGCCCCAGCATTTT	CSARAGQALQPQHF
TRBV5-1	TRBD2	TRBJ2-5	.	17	TGCGCCAGCAGCCAAGGACTCCTGACTAGCGGGAGCCAGACCCAGTACTTC	CASSQGLLTSGSQTQYF
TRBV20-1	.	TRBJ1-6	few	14	TGCAGTGCTAGAGAAGGCAGGGGTGATTCACCCCTCCACTTT	CSAREGRGDSPLHF
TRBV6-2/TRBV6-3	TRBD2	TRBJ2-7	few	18	TGTGCCAGCTCCATGTACAACTCCGGGACTAGCGCTTCCTACGAGCAGTACTTC	CASSMYNSGTSASYEQYF
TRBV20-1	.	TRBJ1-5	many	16	TGCAGTGCTAGAGATGGGCAGGGTTATAGCAATCAGCCCCAGCATTTT	CSARDGQGYSNQPQHF
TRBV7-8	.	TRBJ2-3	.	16	TGTGCCAGCAACCCTTCACGACGGGAGAACACAGATACGCAGTATTTT	CASNPSRRENTDTQYF
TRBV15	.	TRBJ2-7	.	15	TGTGCCACCAGCAGAGATCTTACAGGCGACGGAGAGCAGTACTTC	CATSRDLTGDGEQYF
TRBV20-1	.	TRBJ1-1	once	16	TGCAGTGCTAGAGGTTTCCCCTCGAAAATGAACACTGAAGCTTTCTTT	CSARGFPSKMNTEAFF
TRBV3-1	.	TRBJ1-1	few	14	TGTGCCAGCAGCCAAGCAGCAGCGAACACTGAAGCTTTCTTT	CASSQAAANTEAFF
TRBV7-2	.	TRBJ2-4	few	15	TGTGCCAGCAGCCACATCCAGGTAGCCAAAAACATTCAGTACTTC	CASSHIQVAKNIQYF
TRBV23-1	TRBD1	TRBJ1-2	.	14	TGCGCCAGCAGTCAATCGGGGACAGATCATGGCTACACCTTC	CASSQSGTDHGYTF